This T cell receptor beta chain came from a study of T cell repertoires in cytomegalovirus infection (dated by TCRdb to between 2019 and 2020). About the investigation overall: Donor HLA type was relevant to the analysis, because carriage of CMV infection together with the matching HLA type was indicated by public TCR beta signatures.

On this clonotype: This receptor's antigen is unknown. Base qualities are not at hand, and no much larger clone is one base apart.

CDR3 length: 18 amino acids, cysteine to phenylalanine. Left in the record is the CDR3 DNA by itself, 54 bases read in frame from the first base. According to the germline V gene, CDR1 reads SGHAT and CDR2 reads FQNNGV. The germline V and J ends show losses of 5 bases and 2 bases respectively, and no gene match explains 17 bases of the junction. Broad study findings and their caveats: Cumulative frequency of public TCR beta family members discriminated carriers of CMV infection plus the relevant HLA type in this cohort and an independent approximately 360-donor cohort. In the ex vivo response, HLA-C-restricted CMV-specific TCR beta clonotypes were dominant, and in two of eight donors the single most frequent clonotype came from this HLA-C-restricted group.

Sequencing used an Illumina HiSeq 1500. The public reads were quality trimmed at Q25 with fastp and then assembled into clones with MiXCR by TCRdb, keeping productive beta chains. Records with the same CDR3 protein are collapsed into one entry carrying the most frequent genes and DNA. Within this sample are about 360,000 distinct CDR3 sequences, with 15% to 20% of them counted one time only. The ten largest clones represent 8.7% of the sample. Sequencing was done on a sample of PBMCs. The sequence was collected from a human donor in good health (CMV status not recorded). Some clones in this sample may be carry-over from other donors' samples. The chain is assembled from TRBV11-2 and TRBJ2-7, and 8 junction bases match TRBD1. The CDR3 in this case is CASSRIRDRTFLPYEQYF. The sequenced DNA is TGTGCCAGCAGCCGAATCCGGGACAGGACCTTCCTCCCCTACGAGCAGTACTTC.